These 29 T cell receptor beta chains share one sample of origin, sequenced in a study of blood T cell repertoires in COVID-19. TCRdb's copy holds only in-frame clones and misses some; the assay was immunoSEQ multiplex PCR. Here the sample spans about 200,000 clones, over 70% being singletons. The specimen sequenced was peripheral blood. These receptors were taken from a woman aged 80 or over with acute or convalescent COVID-19.

This chain connects TRBV19 to TRBJ2-7; D is unclear. Germline-derived CDR1 and CDR2 are LNHDA and SQIVND (reference sequence). V lost 4 bases and J lost 0, with 7 bases in between. The CDR3 loop spans 13 amino acids. CDR3 protein: CASSTVSSYEQYF. CDR3 in DNA: TGTGCCAGTAGTACCGTCAGCTCCTACGAGCAGTACTTC.

V and J are TRBV27 and TRBJ2-3; 9 nucleotides agree with TRBD1. The CDR3 is 14 residues long. With V trimmed by 6 bases and J by 5 bases, 6 bases remained unmatched. CDR1 is MNHEY and CDR2 is SMNVEV in the germline V gene (reference sequence). CDR3 sequence reads: CASSLGQGRDTQYF. DNA for the CDR3: TGTGCCAGCAGCCTGGGACAGGGAAGAGATACGCAGTATTTT.

The gene calls are TRBV15 and TRBJ1-4; 9 nucleotides line up with TRBD1. V trimming: 2 bases; J trimming: 5 bases; junction bases outside the gene matches: 3. The CDR3 consists of 15 residues. Germline V gene sequence: CDR1 LNHNV, CDR2 YYDKDF (reference sequence). The CDR3 bases are TGTGCCACCAGCAGATCGGGACAGGGCAATGAAAAACTGTTTTTT. Translating it yields CATSRSGQGNEKLFF.

The sample holds a few counts of this clone. The chain combines TRBV27 with TRBJ1-1; D is perhaps TRBD1 (5 bases). V was pared by 3 bases and J by 6 bases, with 11 bases between. The CDR3 has 13 amino acids. Looked up from germline, CDR1 is MNHEY and CDR2 is SMNVEV (reference sequence). The CDR3, as DNA: TGTGCCAGCAGTTTGACTCAGGGATCTGAAGCTTTCTTT. Protein sequence: CASSLTQGSEAFF.

The chain joins TRBV27 to TRBJ2-1; the match to TRBD2 covers 7 bases. The CDR3 runs to 15 residues. The germline CDR1 and CDR2 sequences are MNHEY and SMNVEV (reference sequence). V trimming: 5 bases; J trimming: 6 bases; junction bases outside the gene matches: 10. CDR3 sequence reads: CASSPGGAGSNEQFF. The DNA for the CDR3 is TGTGCCAGCAGTCCGGGGGGAGCGGGTAGCAATGAGCAGTTCTTC.

This chain uses TRBV6-6 with TRBJ1-6; 8 bases align to TRBD1. J was trimmed by 10 bases and V by 5 bases; bases with no gene match: 7. Germline assignment: CDR1 MNHNY and CDR2 SVGAGI (reference sequence). The CDR3 sequence is 14 residues long. The CDR3 nucleotides are TGTGCCAGCAGTGAGGGACAGGAGTACTCACCCCTCCACTTT. Its translation is CASSEGQEYSPLHF.

This rearrangement joins TRBV21-1 to TRBJ1-6. TRBV21-1 is recorded as a pseudogene. This CDR3 is built from 17 residues. CDR3 sequence reads: CASSSRAGGVAGSPLHF. The DNA of the CDR3 is TGTGCCAGCAGCTCCCGTGCGGGGGGTGTAGCTGGTTCACCCCTCCACTTT.

Only one count was recorded for this clone. The rearrangement links TRBV5-1 to TRBJ1-3, with D maybe TRBD1 (5 bases). Germline assignment: CDR1 SGHRS and CDR2 YFSETQ. V dropped 1 base and J dropped 6 bases, with 11 bases sitting between them. This CDR3 contains 14 residues. CDR3 in DNA: TGCGCCAGCAGCTTGCCGACAGAGGTAAACACCATATATTTT. This gives the protein CASSLPTEVNTIYF.

This clone was detected only a few times. The V call is TRBV12-5, the J call TRBJ1-1; perhaps TRBD1 as D (5 bases). Trimming stripped 7 bases from V and 5 bases from J, with 23 bases between. This CDR3 region has 16 residues. Germline V gene sequence: CDR1 LGHNT, CDR2 FRNRAP. CDR3 protein: CASAKGGVGSLTEAFF. CDR3 nucleotides: TGTGCTAGTGCCAAAGGAGGGGTGGGATCTCTAACTGAAGCTTTCTTT.

The V gene is TRBV7-3, the J gene TRBJ2-1, with 9 bases that match TRBD2. The CDR3 loop spans 17 amino acids. Germline loops: CDR1 SGHTA, CDR2 FQGTGA. With 5 bases clipped from V and 2 bases from J, the junction kept 10 bases outside the gene matches. CDR3 nucleotide sequence: TGTGCCAGCAGCCCGAGGGCTAGCGGGGCCCCCTACAATGAGCAGTTCTTC. Translated, it gives CASSPRASGAPYNEQFF.

The chain has TRBV5-4 and TRBJ1-2; 10 nucleotides match TRBD1. This CDR3 contains 15 residues. Trimming took 4 bases from V and 2 from J; bases not matched to a gene: 5. Germline values: CDR1 SGHNT, CDR2 YYREEE (reference sequence). DNA of the CDR3: TGTGCCAGCAGCCCAGGGACAGGGGCAAACTATGGCTACACCTTC. Protein sequence: CASSPGTGANYGYTF. The full variable domain, its missing parts supplied by reference TRBV5-4 and TRBJ1-2, is ETGVTQSPTHLIKTRGQQVTLRCSSQSGHNTVSWYQQALGQGPQFIFQYYREEENGRGNFPPRFSGLQFPNYSSELNVNALELDDSALYLCASSPGTGANYGYTFGSGTRLTVV.

The chain couples TRBV5-1 to TRBJ2-7, with 7 bases aligning to TRBD1. The CDR3 runs 14 residues. From germline, CDR1 is SGHRS and CDR2 YFSETQ. J lost 4 bases, V lost 4 bases, and 8 bases had no gene match. The CDR3 DNA reads TGCGCCAGCAGCCTAAGACAGGGATGGTACGAGCAGTACTTC. It translates to CASSLRQGWYEQYF. Based on the CDR3 plus reference TRBV5-1 and TRBJ2-7, the full variable domain is KAGVTQTPRYLIKTRGQQVTLSCSPISGHRSVSWYQQTPGQGLQFLFEYFSETQRNKGNFPGRFSGRQFSNSRSEMNVSTLELGDSALYLCASSLRQGWYEQYFGPGTRLTVT.

This clone has a single count. The genes are TRBV2 and TRBJ2-3; the match to TRBD2 covers 14 bases. The ends lost 9 bases at V and 1 base at J; junction bases unmatched: 6. The CDR3 runs to 16 residues. Germline CDR1 is SNHLY and CDR2 is FYNNEI. Written as DNA, the CDR3 is TGTGCCAGGGGCATGACTAGCGGGGGGGGCACAGATACGCAGTATTTT. Its protein is CARGMTSGGGTDTQYF.

The V gene is TRBV5-1, the J gene TRBJ2-7; 8 bases match TRBD2. Looked up from germline, CDR1 is SGHRS and CDR2 is YFSETQ. CDR3 size: 15 residues. V shed 0 bases and J 5 bases; nucleotides not matched to a gene: 7. The CDR3 DNA reads TGCGCCAGCAGCTTGGACCAGCGGGAGTTTGACGAGCAGTACTTC. Translating it yields CASSLDQREFDEQYF.

The V gene is TRBV2, the J gene TRBJ1-5, with 10 nucleotides matching TRBD1. This CDR3 is 16 amino acids long. Germline loops: CDR1 SNHLY, CDR2 FYNNEI. V was pared by 4 bases and J by 4 bases, with 7 bases of the junction left unmatched. CDR3 DNA: TGTGCCAGCAGTGTTCCCGGGACAGGGGAAAATCAGCCCCAGCATTTT. This encodes CASSVPGTGENQPQHF.

The chain is built from TRBV3-1 (or the pseudogene TRBV3-2) and TRBJ1-2; no clear D gene. CDR3 size: 15 residues. V lost 0 bases and J 5 bases, leaving 13 bases between the germline ends. Germline lookup yields CDR1 LGHDT and CDR2 YNNKEL (reference sequence). The CDR3 nucleotides read TGTGCCAGCAGCCAAGAAGGCCGACCGGGGTATGGCTACACCTTC. The encoded protein is CASSQEGRPGYGYTF.

This clone was observed a few times. Other DNA sequences in the sample encode the same CDR3. The chain joins TRBV7-3 to TRBJ2-5, with 8 bases fitting TRBD1. The CDR3 loop spans 13 amino acids. Germline V gene sequence: CDR1 SGHTA, CDR2 FQGTGA. V lost 3 bases and J lost 5; bases outside the gene matches: 2. The CDR3 is CASSFTGGETQYF. Written as DNA, the CDR3 is TGTGCCAGCAGCTTTACAGGGGGGGAGACCCAGTACTTC.

This clone was recorded once. The V gene is TRBV12-3 or TRBV12-4, the J gene TRBJ2-5, with 7 bases aligning to TRBD2. This CDR3 has 13 amino acids. The trim removed 1 base at V and 4 bases at J, leaving 0 bases unmatched. The CDR3 here is CASSLGGGETQYF. In nucleotides, the CDR3 is TGTGCCAGCAGTTTAGGGGGGGGAGAGACCCAGTACTTC.

This chain connects TRBV4-2 to TRBJ2-7, with D possibly TRBD1 on 5 matching bases. This CDR3 has 18 residues. The V end lost 0 bases, the J end lost 2 bases, and 20 bases lay between the germline ends. The V gene's germline CDR1 is LGHNA and CDR2 YNFKEQ. The CDR3 DNA reads TGTGCCAGCAGCCAAGATAGCCGGTGGGGCCAGGCCCCCTACGAGCAGTACTTC. It specifies CASSQDSRWGQAPYEQYF.

In its sample, this clone was seen a few times. This sequence joins TRBV2 and TRBJ1-2; no clear D. Trimming removed 1 base at V and 4 bases at J, with 4 bases between. The CDR3 runs 12 residues. Germline lookup yields CDR1 SNHLY and CDR2 FYNNEI. The CDR3, as DNA: TGTGCCAGCAGTGAAGTCCTCTATGGCTACACCTTC. Its translation is CASSEVLYGYTF. Drawing the rest from reference TRBV2 and TRBJ1-2, the complete variable domain is EPEVTQTPSHQVTQMGQEVILRCVPISNHLYFYWYRQILGQKVEFLVSFYNNEISEKSEIFDDQFSVERPDGSNFTLKIRSTKLEDSAMYFCASSEVLYGYTFGSGTRLTVV.

The chain uses TRBV3-1 (or the pseudogene TRBV3-2) and TRBJ2-1; D gene ambiguous. Looked up from germline, CDR1 is LGHDT and CDR2 is YNNKEL (reference sequence). The V and J ends lost 4 bases and 8 bases respectively, with 18 bases between them. This CDR3 comprises 15 residues. The CDR3 sequence: CASSPDARGPHEQFF. CDR3 nucleotides: TGTGCCAGCAGCCCCGACGCCCGAGGCCCCCATGAGCAGTTCTTC.

This clone was seen once. This chain links TRBV3-1 (or the pseudogene TRBV3-2) with TRBJ2-7, with 7 positions matching TRBD2. Germline CDR1 and CDR2: LGHDT and YNNKEL (reference sequence). V gave up 4 bases and J gave up 1 base; unmatched junction bases: 10. The CDR3 has 16 amino acids. CDR3 residues: CASSPQLGGGSYEQYF. Here the CDR3 DNA reads TGTGCCAGCAGCCCCCAATTGGGCGGGGGATCCTACGAGCAGTACTTC.

The chain recombines TRBV19 with TRBJ1-4; D not certain. The V and J ends lost 7 bases and 8 bases respectively, with 20 bases between them. Germline CDR1 LNHDA, CDR2 SQIVND (reference sequence). This CDR3 has 15 residues. For the CDR3, the DNA is TGTGCCAGTACCTCAAGTGGAGGACGTAGCGAAAAACTGTTTTTT. Translation: CASTSSGGRSEKLFF.

The chain combines TRBV6-1 with TRBJ2-7; perhaps TRBD2 as D (5 bases). With 0 bases removed from V and 3 bases from J, the gap between germline ends came to 18 bases. This CDR3 is built from 17 residues. The germline V gene encodes CDR1 MNHNS and CDR2 SASEGT. The CDR3 bases are TGTGCCAGCAGTGAAGCTTTGGGGTTGAGGGCCAACTACGAGCAGTACTTC. Translating it yields CASSEALGLRANYEQYF.

The chain joins TRBV7-8 to TRBJ2-1; TRBD1 matches 11 bases. Germline values: CDR1 SGHVS, CDR2 FQNEAQ. The V segment lost 5 bases and the J segment 12 bases; nucleotides outside the gene matches: 12. This CDR3 contains 15 residues. The CDR3 sequence is CASSPRDRGESLQFF. CDR3 sequence (DNA): TGTGCCAGCAGCCCCCGGGACAGGGGGGAATCTCTGCAGTTCTTC.

This sequence joins TRBV9 and TRBJ1-6; tentative D call: TRBD1 (6 bases). CDR1 is SGDLS and CDR2 is YYNGEE in the germline V gene. This CDR3 comprises 15 residues. Trimming stripped 6 bases from V and 5 bases from J, with 15 bases between. The CDR3: CASTTGHLNNSPLHF. The CDR3 DNA sequence: TGTGCCAGCACCACGGGACACCTTAATAATTCACCCCTCCACTTT.

The chain is built from TRBV3-1 (or the pseudogene TRBV3-2) and TRBJ2-3; D is perhaps TRBD1 (5 bases). Trimming took 1 base from V and 4 from J, leaving 12 bases between them. Germline CDR1 reads LGHDT; CDR2 reads YNNKEL (reference sequence). The CDR3 loop spans 15 amino acids. The CDR3 DNA reads as TGTGCCAGCAGCCAAGTCTGGGGCGGCGCAGATACGCAGTATTTT. This encodes CASSQVWGGADTQYF.

The chain has TRBV6-5 and TRBJ2-2, with D perhaps TRBD1 (5 bases). Germline values: CDR1 MNHEY, CDR2 SVGAGI. Trimming stripped 2 bases from V and 4 bases from J, with 8 bases between. CDR3 length equals 14 residues. The CDR3, as DNA: TGTGCCAGCAGTTACGACAGAGGCACCGGGGAGCTGTTTTTT. This codes for CASSYDRGTGELFF.

This clone has just one count. The chain is built from TRBV5-4 and TRBJ1-1, with D possibly TRBD1 on 5 matching bases. V was shortened by 0 bases and J by 2 bases, with 11 bases between the two germline ends. The CDR3 length is 15 residues. From germline, CDR1 is SGHNT and CDR2 YYREEE (reference sequence). DNA of the CDR3: TGTGCCAGCAGCTTGGCCGGGGGTTTCAACACTGAAGCTTTCTTT. It encodes CASSLAGGFNTEAFF.